Listed here is a single T cell receptor beta chain. These data belong to a study of blood T cell repertoires in COVID-19. Across the whole study: Samples came from the United States, Italy and Spain, spanning acute and convalescent COVID-19. PBMCs, B-cell-depleted T cells, or T cells were the source of the cDNA or gDNA that made up the material.

Seattle's cohort entered during active infection and was followed longitudinally. Germline V CDR1 and CDR2: SEHNR, FQNEAQ (reference sequence). Trimming removed 4 bases from V and 3 bases from J, with 16 bases in between. This CDR3 has 15 residues. Under the authors' procedure: Counts of nucleated cells, estimated from reference gene primer amplification, were obtained. Some clones are missing from TCRdb's copy, which holds only in-frame ones; the method was immunoSEQ multiplex PCR. The DNA was the basis for D and trimming; V, J and clone size are from that table. The sample shows roughly 190,000 clones, about 90% of them seen only once.

This sequence was found in an older woman with COVID-19, enrolled during active disease. This rearrangement joins TRBV7-9 to TRBJ2-7; D possibly corresponds to TRBD2 (5 bases). Sequenced input: peripheral blood. The CDR3 coding sequence is TGTGCCAGCAGCTCTCGGACTGGTGCGGGCTACGAGCAGTACTTC. It translates to CASSSRTGAGYEQYF.